These 20 T cell receptor beta chains share one sample of origin, sequenced in a study of T cell responses to AZD1222 COVID-19 vaccine. Measured with immunoSEQ multiplex PCR; TCRdb has only the in-frame clones, and not every one. The data hold under 200,000 clones, with 94% observed a single time. Sequencing used peripheral blood, obtained on day 0 of AZD1222 vaccination. Source of these receptors: an adult in good health.

The chain employs TRBV12-3 or TRBV12-4 and TRBJ1-2; D unresolved. The V end lost 0 bases, the J end lost 7 bases, and 9 bases lay between the germline ends. This CDR3 contains 13 residues. The CDR3 loop is CASSLAQGLGYTF. CDR3 bases: TGTGCCAGCAGTTTAGCGCAAGGGCTTGGCTACACCTTC.

The chain couples TRBV27 to TRBJ2-1, with D possibly TRBD1 on 6 matching bases. The CDR3 consists of 16 residues. Germline-derived CDR1 and CDR2 are MNHEY and SMNVEV (reference sequence). V was cut by 2 bases and J by 3 bases, with 14 bases left in between. CDR3 loop: CASSLPTRGSYNEQFF. The CDR3 nucleotides read TGTGCCAGCAGTTTACCTACTAGGGGGAGCTACAATGAGCAGTTCTTC.

The rearrangement uses TRBV6-5 and TRBJ2-1; D not resolved. The germline V and J ends were trimmed by 0 bases and 0 bases, with 0 bases remaining between them. The CDR3 extends over 13 amino acids. Germline V gene data show CDR1 as MNHEY and CDR2 as SVGAGI. CDR3 coding DNA: TGTGCCAGCAGTTACTCCTCCTACAATGAGCAGTTCTTC. This sequence encodes CASSYSSYNEQFF.

As concerns this clone: One junction end disagrees with the germline gene, perhaps due to a read error. The chain combines TRBV18 with TRBJ2-2; 8 nucleotides line up with TRBD2. Looked up from germline, CDR1 is KGHSH and CDR2 is LQKENI. The CDR3 sequence is 15 residues long. DNA for the CDR3: TGTGCCAGCTCGCCACTAGCGGAGAACACCGGGGAGCTGTTTTTT. This encodes CASSPLAENTGELFF.

The gene calls are TRBV29-1 and TRBJ2-5; 10 bases fit TRBD1. Germline loops: CDR1 SQVTM, CDR2 ANQGSEA. The CDR3 length is 15 residues. With V trimmed by 5 bases and J by 2 bases, 8 bases remained unmatched. This chain's CDR3 is CSVSGDRGIQETQYF. Written as DNA, the CDR3 is TGCAGCGTTTCTGGGGACAGGGGAATTCAAGAGACCCAGTACTTC.

The chain has TRBV13 and TRBJ1-5; 8 positions match TRBD1. This CDR3 spans 18 amino acids. Trimming cost V 0 bases and J 2 bases; bases outside gene matches: 9. From germline, CDR1 is PRHDT and CDR2 FYEKMQ (reference sequence). The CDR3 loop reads CASSLGSGGLVGNQPQHF. In DNA form, the CDR3 reads TGTGCCAGCAGCTTAGGCTCAGGGGGCCTCGTCGGCAATCAGCCCCAGCATTTT.

This clone was counted once. This chain connects TRBV5-1 to TRBJ2-1, with 10 bases identical to TRBD2. The V gene's germline CDR1 is SGHRS and CDR2 YFSETQ. The CDR3 extends over 17 amino acids. V gave up 1 base and J gave up 7 bases; unmatched junction bases: 11. The CDR3 DNA is TGCGCCAGCAGCTTGAGCCCCTGGAGCGGGAGGGGAAATGAGCAGTTCTTC. Its protein is CASSLSPWSGRGNEQFF.

This clone was seen a few times. This chain joins TRBV6-4 and TRBJ2-2; D is ambiguous. CDR1 is MRHNA and CDR2 is SNTAGT in the germline V gene. The CDR3 covers 14 residues. V was clipped by 2 bases and J by 2 bases, with 6 bases between them. Here the CDR3 reads CASSDRANTGELFF. The CDR3 nucleotides are TGTGCCAGCAGTGACAGGGCAAACACCGGGGAGCTGTTTTTT.

The chain joins TRBV5-4 to TRBJ2-1; 8 bases line up with TRBD2. In germline, CDR1 is SGHNT, CDR2 YYREEE (reference sequence). There are 16 residues in the CDR3. V shed 4 bases and J 0 bases; nucleotides not matched to a gene: 6. CDR3 coding DNA: TGTGCCAGCAGCGCTACTAGCGGTAGCTCCTACAATGAGCAGTTCTTC. Its protein is CASSATSGSSYNEQFF.

The chain employs TRBV5-4 and TRBJ1-4; TRBD1 is a possible D gene (6 bases). Germline loops: CDR1 SGHNT, CDR2 YYREEE (reference sequence). The ends were cut back, 3 bases at V and 7 bases at J, with 16 bases in the middle. CDR3 length: 15 amino acids. The CDR3 DNA follows: TGTGCCAGCAGCTCCGGGACTAGGGGGTTTGAAAAACTGTTTTTT. Encoded protein: CASSSGTRGFEKLFF.

This rearrangement joins TRBV10-1 to TRBJ2-1, with a tentative D call TRBD2 (6 bases). The CDR3 consists of 14 residues. Per the germline V gene, CDR1 is WNHNN and CDR2 is SYGVQD (reference sequence). V lost 5 bases and J lost 4, with 12 bases in between. The CDR3 DNA is TGCGCCAGCAGTCCCGGGACTGCTTACAATGAGCAGTTCTTC. Its protein is CASSPGTAYNEQFF.

J is TRBJ2-3 and V is TRBV3-1 (or the pseudogene TRBV3-2); TRBD2 is a possible D gene (5 bases). This CDR3 comprises 15 residues. Germline lookup yields CDR1 LGHDT and CDR2 YNNKEL (reference sequence). Trimming left V 4 bases short and J 5 bases short, with 16 bases between. CDR3 in amino acids: CASSPGLTRGDTQYF. CDR3 nucleotides: TGTGCCAGCAGCCCGGGATTAACCAGAGGAGATACGCAGTATTTT.

This sequence joins TRBV3-1 (or the pseudogene TRBV3-2) and TRBJ2-1, with D tentatively TRBD2 (5 bases). V gave up 1 base and J gave up 8 bases, with 12 bases separating them. The germline CDR1 and CDR2 sequences are LGHDT and YNNKEL (reference sequence). The CDR3 runs 14 residues. CDR3 nucleotides: TGTGCCAGCAGCCAAGGGGTAGCGCGCCATGAGCAGTTCTTC. Residues: CASSQGVARHEQFF.

The chain links TRBV7-9 to TRBJ1-1; no reliable D call. The germline gives CDR1 SEHNR, CDR2 FQNEAQ (reference sequence). Trimming stripped 3 bases from V and 1 base from J, with 12 bases between. The CDR3 length is 15 residues. CDR3 DNA sequence: TGTGCCAGCAGCTTCCGGTCCCGGGGGAACACTGAAGCTTTCTTT. It yields the protein CASSFRSRGNTEAFF.

CDR3 bases: TGTGCCAGCAGTTTCCGGGACACCCTTCAGGGAAAACTGTTTTTT. Its translation is CASSFRDTLQGKLFF. The chain couples TRBV27 to TRBJ1-4, with D possibly matching TRBD1 (6 bases). Germline V gene sequence: CDR1 MNHEY, CDR2 SMNVEV (reference sequence). The length of the CDR3 is 15 residues. V lost 3 bases to trimming and J lost 10 bases, with 18 bases between them.

The gene calls are TRBV30 and TRBJ1-1; D unresolved. Per germline, CDR1 GTSNPN and CDR2 SVGIG (reference sequence). The V end was cut by 5 bases, the J end by 5 bases, with 12 bases between. The CDR3 has 12 amino acids. The CDR3 DNA sequence: TGTGCCTGGTTAGACGGAGGAACTGAAGCTTTCTTT. Translated: CAWLDGGTEAFF.

This clone was seen a handful of times. The chain employs TRBV5-5 and TRBJ1-5; no clear D. The CDR3 consists of 15 residues. Trimming took off 2 bases at V and 3 bases at J, with 12 bases between the two ends. CDR1 and CDR2 from the germline V gene are SGHKS and YYEKEE (reference sequence). The CDR3 loop reads CASSFVGPANQPQHF. For the CDR3, the DNA is TGTGCCAGCAGCTTCGTCGGGCCGGCCAATCAGCCCCAGCATTTT.

The chain links TRBV5-1 to TRBJ1-1; 7 bases line up with TRBD1. This CDR3 has 15 amino acids. V dropped 2 bases and J dropped 2; count of bases not matched to a gene: 6. Looked up from germline, CDR1 is SGHRS and CDR2 is YFSETQ. This CDR3 is CASSFFDRDNTEAFF. Written as DNA, the CDR3 is TGCGCCAGCAGCTTTTTCGACAGGGACAACACTGAAGCTTTCTTT.

The V call is TRBV10-3, the J call TRBJ2-5; 10 bases match TRBD1. V lost 2 bases, J lost 4 bases, and 1 base stayed unmatched. CDR1 is ENHRY and CDR2 is SYGVKD in the germline V gene. The CDR3 is made up of 14 amino acids. The CDR3 DNA follows: TGTGCCATCAGTGAGGGACAGGGGGGAGAGACCCAGTACTTC. As protein: CAISEGQGGETQYF.

The rearrangement uses TRBV15 and TRBJ2-5; no clear D. V gave up 4 bases and J gave up 2 bases, with 5 bases separating them. The CDR3 length is 12 residues. Germline V gene lookup returns CDR1 LNHNV and CDR2 YYDKDF (reference sequence). DNA for the CDR3: TGTGCCACCAGCACCTTACAAGAGACCCAGTACTTC. This encodes CATSTLQETQYF.